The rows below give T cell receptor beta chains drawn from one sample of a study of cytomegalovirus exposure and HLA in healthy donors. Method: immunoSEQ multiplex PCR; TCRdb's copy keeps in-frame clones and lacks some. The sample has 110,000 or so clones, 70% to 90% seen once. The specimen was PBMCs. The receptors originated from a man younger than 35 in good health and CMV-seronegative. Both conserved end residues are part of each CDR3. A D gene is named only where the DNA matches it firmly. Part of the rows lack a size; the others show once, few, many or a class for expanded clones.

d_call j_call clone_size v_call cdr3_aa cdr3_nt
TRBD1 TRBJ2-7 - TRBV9 CASSPPGQESGEQYF TGTGCCAGCAGCCCGCCGGGACAGGAGTCGGGGGAGCAGTACTTC
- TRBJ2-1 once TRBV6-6 CASSYARGNNEQFF TGTGCCAGCAGTTACGCACGGGGGAACAATGAGCAGTTCTTC
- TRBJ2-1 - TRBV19 CASTIDSYSIHNEQFF TGTGCCAGTACCATCGACAGTTATAGTATTCACAATGAGCAGTTCTTC
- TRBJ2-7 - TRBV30 CAWSVDSAYEQYF TGTGCCTGGAGTGTAGACAGCGCCTACGAGCAGTACTTC
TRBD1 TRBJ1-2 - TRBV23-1 CAKAGRGHGYTF TGCGCCAAAGCGGGCAGGGGGCATGGCTACACCTTC
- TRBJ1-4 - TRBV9 CASSVASNEKLFF TGTGCCAGCAGCGTAGCCAGTAATGAAAAACTGTTTTTT
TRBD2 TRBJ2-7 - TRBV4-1 CASSQVAGGPSYEQYF TGCGCCAGCAGCCAGGTAGCGGGGGGGCCTTCCTACGAGCAGTACTTC
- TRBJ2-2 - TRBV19 CASTTRRNTGELFF TGTGCCAGTACGACTAGACGGAACACCGGGGAGCTGTTTTTT
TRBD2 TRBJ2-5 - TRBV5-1 CASRLRLADQETQYF TGCGCCAGCAGACTGAGGCTAGCGGACCAAGAGACCCAGTACTTC
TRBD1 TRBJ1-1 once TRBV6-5 CASSSDRGNTEAFF TGTGCCAGCAGTTCCGACAGGGGAAACACTGAAGCTTTCTTT
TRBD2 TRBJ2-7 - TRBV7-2 CASSLPPSGATYEQYF TGTGCCAGCAGCTTACCTCCTAGCGGGGCTACCTACGAGCAGTACTTC
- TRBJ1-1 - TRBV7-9 CASSFEGPRTEAFF TGTGCCAGCAGCTTTGAGGGCCCGAGGACTGAAGCTTTCTTT
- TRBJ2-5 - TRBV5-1 CASSLASRPETQYF TGCGCCAGCAGCTTGGCCTCTAGGCCGGAGACCCAGTACTTC
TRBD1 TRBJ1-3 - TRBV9 CASSSRTGPFSGNTIYF TGTGCCAGCAGCTCTAGGACAGGGCCTTTCTCTGGAAACACCATATATTTT
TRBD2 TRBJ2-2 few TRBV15 CATSRGGLAGILKQNTGELFF TGTGCCACCAGCAGGGGGGGACTAGCGGGAATCCTAAAACAGAACACCGGGGAGCTGTTTTTT
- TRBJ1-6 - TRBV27 CASSHRVSSYNSPLHF TGTGCCAGCAGTCACAGGGTTAGCTCCTATAATTCACCCCTCCACTTT
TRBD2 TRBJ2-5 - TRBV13 CASSPGLDQETQYF TGTGCCAGCAGCCCCGGACTAGACCAAGAGACCCAGTACTTC
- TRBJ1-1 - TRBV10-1 CASSVRKNTEAFF TGCGCCAGCAGTGTCAGAAAGAACACTGAAGCTTTCTTT
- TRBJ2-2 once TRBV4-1 CASREDAVAGELFF TGCGCCAGCAGGGAAGATGCGGTTGCCGGGGAGCTGTTTTTT
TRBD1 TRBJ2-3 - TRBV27 CASRQGAYRGFADTQYF TGTGCCAGCAGACAAGGGGCGTACAGGGGGTTTGCAGATACGCAGTATTTT
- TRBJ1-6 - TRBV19 CASSGGRFRNSPLHF TGTGCCAGTAGTGGGGGGAGGTTTCGGAATTCACCCCTCCACTTT
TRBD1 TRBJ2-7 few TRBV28 CASSLGTDYEQYF TGTGCCAGCAGTTTAGGGACAGACTACGAGCAGTACTTC
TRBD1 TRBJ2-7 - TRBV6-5 CASSRDRSHYEQYF TGTGCCAGCAGCCGGGACAGATCACACTACGAGCAGTACTTC
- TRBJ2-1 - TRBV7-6 CASSLERGNEQFF TGTGCCAGCAGCTTAGAACGGGGTAATGAGCAGTTCTTC
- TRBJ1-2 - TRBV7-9 CASSLGGVGGYTF TGTGCCAGCAGCTTGGGAGGGGTCGGCGGCTACACCTTC
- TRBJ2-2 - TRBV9 CASSSTASNTGELFF TGTGCCAGCAGCTCCACAGCTTCGAACACCGGGGAGCTGTTTTTT
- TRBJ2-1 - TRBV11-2 CASSPDFSFNEQFF TGTGCCAGCAGCCCAGACTTCTCTTTCAATGAGCAGTTCTTC
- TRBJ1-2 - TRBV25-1 CASSEGGRGSYGYTF TGTGCCAGCAGTGAAGGTGGGAGGGGCTCCTATGGCTACACCTTC
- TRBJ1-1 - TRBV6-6 CASKEDFEAFF TGTGCCAGCAAAGAAGACTTTGAAGCTTTCTTT
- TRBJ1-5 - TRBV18 CASSPGADQPQHF TGTGCCAGCTCACCGGGAGCCGATCAGCCCCAGCATTTT
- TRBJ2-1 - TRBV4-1 CASSLITGREQFF TGCGCCAGCAGCCTAATAACAGGGCGCGAGCAGTTCTTC
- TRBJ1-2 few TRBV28 CASSLGGRNGYTF TGTGCCAGCAGTTTGGGGGGGCGGAATGGCTACACCTTC
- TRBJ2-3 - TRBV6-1 CATSPPSGRDTQYF TGTGCCACCTCCCCGCCGTCGGGTCGGGATACGCAGTATTTT
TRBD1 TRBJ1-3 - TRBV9 CASSLRSGGGNTIYF TGTGCCAGCAGCTTGAGGTCAGGGGGCGGAAACACCATATATTTT
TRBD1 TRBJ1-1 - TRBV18 CASSLEQGSNTEAFF TGTGCCAGCTCACTCGAACAGGGGTCGAACACTGAAGCTTTCTTT
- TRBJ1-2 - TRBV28 CASSRSIRDLYGYTF TGTGCCAGCAGTCGATCGATAAGAGACTTGTATGGCTACACCTTC
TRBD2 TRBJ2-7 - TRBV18 CASSQVASGRTYEQYF TGTGCCAGCTCGCAAGTCGCTAGCGGGCGAACCTACGAGCAGTACTTC
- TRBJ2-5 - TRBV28 CATTEPGETQYF TGTGCCACTACGGAGCCGGGGGAGACCCAGTACTTC
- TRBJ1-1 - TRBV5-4 CASSLFRDYMNTEAFF TGTGCCAGCAGCTTATTCAGGGACTACATGAACACTGAAGCTTTCTTT
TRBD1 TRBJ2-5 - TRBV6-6 CASRPAGTGKETQYF TGTGCCAGCAGACCAGCGGGGACAGGGAAAGAGACCCAGTACTTC
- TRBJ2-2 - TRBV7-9 CASSLGQAANTGELFF TGTGCCAGCAGCTTAGGTCAGGCTGCGAACACCGGGGAGCTGTTTTTT
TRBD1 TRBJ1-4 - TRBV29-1 CKSKNRTGGIRGMEKLFF TGCAAATCAAAGAACAGGACAGGTGGGATTAGGGGGATGGAAAAACTGTTTTTT
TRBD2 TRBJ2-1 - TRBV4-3 CASSQRGGGGNNEQFF TGCGCCAGCAGCCAGAGAGGCGGGGGGGGTAACAATGAGCAGTTCTTC
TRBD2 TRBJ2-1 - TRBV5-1 CASSLRPREGGEQFF TGCGCCAGCAGCTTGCGGCCGCGGGAGGGAGGGGAGCAGTTCTTC
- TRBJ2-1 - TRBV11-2 CASSLDSYNEQFF TGTGCCAGCAGCTTAGACAGCTACAATGAGCAGTTCTTC
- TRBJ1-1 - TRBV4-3 CASSQDHTTVITEAFF TGCGCCAGCAGCCAAGATCATACGACAGTTATCACTGAAGCTTTCTTT
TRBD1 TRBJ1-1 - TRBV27 CASLSGTGENTEAFF TGTGCCAGCCTATCCGGGACAGGTGAAAACACTGAAGCTTTCTTT
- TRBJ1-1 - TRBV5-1 CASSLAEGFNTEAFF TGCGCCAGCAGCTTGGCGGAGGGCTTTAACACTGAAGCTTTCTTT
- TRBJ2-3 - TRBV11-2 CASSKTPEGNTDTQYF TGTGCCAGCAGCAAAACACCGGAGGGGAACACAGATACGCAGTATTTT
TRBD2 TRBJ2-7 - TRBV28 CASSPPGLAGEFSYEQYF TGTGCCAGCAGTCCGCCGGGACTAGCGGGAGAATTCTCCTACGAGCAGTACTTC
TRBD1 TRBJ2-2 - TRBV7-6 CASSRTGVGGELFF TGTGCCAGCAGCCGGACAGGGGTGGGCGGGGAGCTGTTTTTT
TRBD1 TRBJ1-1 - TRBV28 CASSARTGSSFF TGTGCCAGCAGCGCCAGGACAGGGTCGTCTTTCTTT
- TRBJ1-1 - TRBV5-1 CASSFVGEDGAFF TGCGCCAGCAGCTTCGTTGGGGAGGACGGCGCTTTCTTT
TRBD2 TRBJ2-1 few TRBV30 CAWLERGPYNEQFF TGTGCCTGGCTGGAGCGGGGGCCCTACAATGAGCAGTTCTTC
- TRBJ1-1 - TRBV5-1 CASSLNREAEAFF TGCGCCAGCAGCCTAAACAGGGAAGCTGAAGCTTTCTTT
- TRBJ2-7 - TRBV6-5 CASSYSEGYEQYF TGTGCCAGCAGTTACTCGGAGGGTTACGAGCAGTACTTC
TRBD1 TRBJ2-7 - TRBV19 CATGTGTYEQYF TGTGCCACCGGGACAGGGACTTACGAGCAGTACTTC